A single sample gave rise to the 29 T cell receptor beta chains below, sequenced in a study of blood T cell repertoires in COVID-19. Sequenced by immunoSEQ multiplex PCR; TCRdb stores in-frame clones only, minus some. The sample consists of around 250,000 clones, 86% of them appearing once. Sequenced sample: PBMCs or T cells enriched from blood (not recorded which). These receptors all stem from a man aged 18 to 35 who had recovered from COVID-19.

CDR3 region: CASSILTSGGPRETQYF. The CDR3 DNA is TGTGCCAGCAGCATACTGACTAGCGGGGGCCCCCGGGAGACCCAGTACTTC. The V gene is TRBV7-8, the J gene TRBJ2-5, with 12 bases lining up with TRBD2. Germline V gives CDR1 SGHVS, CDR2 FQNEAQ. The CDR3 has 17 residues. The ends lost 5 bases at V and 5 bases at J; junction bases unmatched: 12.

The chain combines TRBV4-2 with TRBJ2-3; 15 nucleotides align to TRBD2. The germline V gene has CDR1 LGHNA and CDR2 YNFKEQ. This CDR3 is built from 19 residues. With V trimmed by 3 bases and J by 4 bases, 11 bases remained unmatched. The chain's CDR3 is CASSQGLAGGPTRADTQYF. In nucleotides, the CDR3 is TGTGCCAGCAGCCAGGGACTAGCGGGGGGCCCTACGAGGGCAGATACGCAGTATTTT.

The chain couples TRBV2 to TRBJ1-6, with a weak D call TRBD1 (6 bases). This CDR3 spans 14 amino acids. Between the trimmed V and J ends, which lost 4 bases and 6 bases, there was a span of 10 bases. CDR1 is SNHLY, CDR2 FYNNEI, per germline. The CDR3 sequence is CASSAQGTNSPLHF. The CDR3 nucleotides read TGTGCCAGCAGTGCTCAGGGGACTAATTCACCCCTCCACTTT.

The count of this clone is one. The chain joins TRBV11-3 to TRBJ2-1; tentatively, D is TRBD2 (6 bases). The CDR3 length is 15 residues. V was pared by 6 bases and J by 4 bases, with 16 bases between. CDR1 SGHNT and CDR2 YENEEA come from the germline V gene. CDR3 region: CASSPRGAQYNEQFF. The CDR3 DNA reads as TGTGCCAGCAGTCCCCGCGGGGCCCAATACAATGAGCAGTTCTTC.

The chain carries TRBV7-9 and TRBJ2-5; D possibly corresponds to TRBD2 (5 bases). CDR3 size: 14 residues. CDR1 and CDR2 (germline): SEHNR, FQNEAQ (reference sequence). Deletions cut 5 bases from V and 5 bases from J, with 15 bases between. The CDR3 sequence: CASSPRARAETQYF. The CDR3 region has the DNA TGTGCCAGCAGCCCGCGGGCCCGGGCGGAGACCCAGTACTTC. The whole variable domain, filled in from reference TRBV7-9 and TRBJ2-5, reads DTGVSQNPRHKITKRGQNVTFRCDPISEHNRLYWYRQTLGQGPEFLTYFQNEAQLEKSRLLSDRFSAERPKGSFSTLEIQRTEQGDSAMYLCASSPRARAETQYFGPGTRLLVL.

The chain links TRBV4-1 to TRBJ2-7; D unclear. V was clipped by 6 bases and J by 2 bases, with 26 bases between them. This CDR3 contains 18 residues. Per the germline V gene, CDR1 is MGHRA and CDR2 is YSYEKL. The CDR3 here is CASSENTGDCFWAYEQYF. CDR3 nucleotides: TGCGCCAGCAGTGAAAACACGGGTGATTGCTTTTGGGCCTACGAGCAGTACTTC.

This chain connects TRBV29-1 to TRBJ2-3; D not certain. Trimming stripped 0 bases from V and 10 bases from J, with 11 bases between. The length of the CDR3 is 12 residues. Germline assignment: CDR1 SQVTM and CDR2 ANQGSEA. In DNA form, the CDR3 reads TGCAGCGTTGAAGATCATCCGACATCGCAGTATTTT. Its protein is CSVEDHPTSQYF.

V gene TRBV27 combines with J gene TRBJ2-3, with 11 bases lining up with TRBD2. The trim removed 5 bases at V and 3 bases at J, leaving 7 bases unmatched. Germline values: CDR1 MNHEY, CDR2 SMNVEV (reference sequence). The CDR3 is 16 residues long. The CDR3 nucleotides are TGTGCCAGCAGTCCCTCCTTAGCGGGGGGGACAGATACGCAGTATTTT. It encodes CASSPSLAGGTDTQYF.

V and J are TRBV5-4 and TRBJ1-3; unclear D gene. The CDR3 has 14 amino acids. Looked up from germline, CDR1 is SGHNT and CDR2 is YYREEE (reference sequence). The germline V and J ends were trimmed by 0 bases and 11 bases, with 15 bases remaining between them. CDR3 sequence: CASSLDQRSGPIYF. The CDR3 DNA reads TGTGCCAGCAGCTTGGACCAGAGGAGCGGCCCCATATATTTT.

This chain uses TRBV6-1 with TRBJ1-1, with D possibly matching TRBD1 (6 bases). The CDR3 loop spans 14 amino acids. CDR1 and CDR2 (germline): MNHNS, SASEGT. Between the trimmed V and J ends, which lost 3 bases and 3 bases, there was a span of 11 bases. CDR3 amino acids: CASSEGARYTEAFF. In DNA, the CDR3 is TGTGCCAGCAGTGAGGGGGCTAGGTACACTGAAGCTTTCTTT.

The chain links TRBV6-5 to TRBJ2-1; TRBD1 matches 9 bases. J was trimmed by 5 bases and V by 7 bases; bases with no gene match: 9. CDR1 is MNHEY, CDR2 SVGAGI, per germline. The CDR3 extends over 15 amino acids. Here the CDR3 reads CASTPPDRGDNEQFF. CDR3 nucleotides: TGTGCCAGCACCCCCCCGGACAGGGGCGACAATGAGCAGTTCTTC.

The V gene is TRBV18, the J gene TRBJ2-7; 7 bases match TRBD1. CDR1 and CDR2 (germline): KGHSH, LQKENI. V dropped 3 bases and J dropped 2; count of bases not matched to a gene: 4. CDR3 size: 14 residues. The CDR3 region is CASSPAQGAYEQYF. CDR3 in DNA: TGTGCCAGCTCACCGGCCCAGGGGGCCTACGAGCAGTACTTC. Based on the CDR3 plus reference TRBV18 and TRBJ2-7, the full variable domain is NAGVMQNPRHLVRRRGQEARLRCSPMKGHSHVYWYRQLPEEGLKFMVYLQKENIIDESGMPKERFSAEFPKEGPSILRIQQVVRGDSAAYFCASSPAQGAYEQYFGPGTRLTVT.

V is TRBV6-5 and J is TRBJ2-1; 11 bases are a match to TRBD2. CDR1 and CDR2 (germline): MNHEY, SVGAGI. The CDR3 runs 15 residues. Unmatched junction bases numbered 6, after V lost 4 bases and J lost 7 bases. CDR3 in amino acids: CASSLAGLAVNEQFF. In DNA form, the CDR3 reads TGTGCCAGCAGTTTGGCGGGACTAGCGGTTAATGAGCAGTTCTTC.

The chain joins TRBV6-1 to TRBJ1-5, with no clear D. The CDR3 covers 14 residues. The germline V gene has CDR1 MNHNS and CDR2 SASEGT. V gave up 1 base and J gave up 2 bases, with 6 bases separating them. In DNA form, the CDR3 reads TGTGCCAGCAGTGAAGGAGGAGGCAATCAGCCCCAGCATTTT. This gives the protein CASSEGGGNQPQHF.

The chain has TRBV5-1 and TRBJ2-1; tentatively, D is TRBD1 (5 bases). The CDR3 totals 15 residues. The germline V gene has CDR1 SGHRS and CDR2 YFSETQ. Trimming took off 3 bases at V and 8 bases at J, with 18 bases between the two ends. In DNA, the CDR3 is TGCGCCAGCAGCTCCCCTAGGGGCCTCGTGGATGAGCAGTTCTTC. This sequence encodes CASSSPRGLVDEQFF.

The rearrangement links TRBV12-5 to TRBJ2-1; tentatively, D is TRBD2 (6 bases). The CDR3 runs 23 residues. Per germline, CDR1 LGHNT and CDR2 FRNRAP. The ends were cut back, 5 bases at V and 2 bases at J, with 37 bases in the middle. In DNA form, the CDR3 reads TGTGCTAGTGGTACAAATCATCTGGCCCGTGGGGGGTTCACCGGAGGCACCTACAATGAGCAGTTCTTC. Translated, it gives CASGTNHLARGGFTGGTYNEQFF.

This chain links TRBV5-1 with TRBJ1-2; tentative D call: TRBD1 (6 bases). The CDR3 consists of 13 residues. Germline V gives CDR1 SGHRS, CDR2 YFSETQ. Trimming stripped 5 bases from V and 7 bases from J, with 15 bases between. The CDR3 DNA sequence: TGCGCCAGCAGGTACTCAGGGGTGTTTGGCTACACCTTC. Residues: CASRYSGVFGYTF.

This chain links TRBV5-4 with TRBJ2-3; 14 positions agree with TRBD2. The germline CDR1 and CDR2 sequences are SGHNT and YYREEE (reference sequence). The ends lost 4 bases at V and 6 bases at J; junction bases unmatched: 4. This CDR3 region has 15 residues. The DNA of the CDR3 is TGTGCCAGCAGCCCGACTAGCGGGAGGGCGGATACGCAGTATTTT. Translation gives CASSPTSGRADTQYF. Complete variable domain (other parts from reference TRBV5-4 and TRBJ2-3): ETGVTQSPTHLIKTRGQQVTLRCSSQSGHNTVSWYQQALGQGPQFIFQYYREEENGRGNFPPRFSGLQFPNYSSELNVNALELDDSALYLCASSPTSGRADTQYFGPGTRLTVL.

This chain connects TRBV6-5 to TRBJ1-1; 8 bases agree with TRBD1. The CDR3 totals 14 residues. Germline-derived CDR1 and CDR2 are MNHEY and SVGAGI. V shed 4 bases, J shed 1 base, and the junction held 2 bases outside the gene matches. The CDR3 loop is CASSLQGENTEAFF. In DNA, the CDR3 is TGTGCCAGCAGTTTACAGGGGGAGAACACTGAAGCTTTCTTT.

The V call is TRBV19, the J call TRBJ2-7; 8 positions match TRBD1. Germline CDR1 reads LNHDA; CDR2 reads SQIVND (reference sequence). CDR3 length: 15 residues. V trimming: 5 bases; J trimming: 4 bases; junction bases outside the gene matches: 10. The CDR3 DNA is TGTGCCAGTAGTGATGTCTCGGGACAGGCATACGAGCAGTACTTC. Protein sequence: CASSDVSGQAYEQYF.

V and J are TRBV4-1 and TRBJ2-3; weak D call: TRBD1 (5 bases). CDR1 is MGHRA, CDR2 YSYEKL, per germline. The CDR3 is 16 amino acids. V lost 1 base and J 2 bases, leaving 13 bases between the germline ends. The CDR3 DNA reads as TGCGCCAGCAGCCAAGCCCCGACAGTCTACACAGATACGCAGTATTTT. Its protein is CASSQAPTVYTDTQYF.

The chain employs TRBV18 and TRBJ2-7; 9 bases match TRBD1. Germline CDR1 reads KGHSH; CDR2 reads LQKENI. The ends lost 3 bases at V and 4 bases at J; junction bases unmatched: 4. This CDR3 contains 14 residues. The CDR3 DNA follows: TGTGCCAGCTCACCGGGACAGGGTACTTACGAGCAGTACTTC. Encoded protein: CASSPGQGTYEQYF. The variable domain in full, with the rest retrieved from reference TRBV18 and TRBJ2-7, is NAGVMQNPRHLVRRRGQEARLRCSPMKGHSHVYWYRQLPEEGLKFMVYLQKENIIDESGMPKERFSAEFPKEGPSILRIQQVVRGDSAAYFCASSPGQGTYEQYFGPGTRLTVT.

The V call is TRBV3-1 (or the pseudogene TRBV3-2), the J call TRBJ2-3, with 15 bases lining up with TRBD2. The V and J ends lost 5 bases and 1 base, in that order; junction bases with no gene match: 4. Germline V gives CDR1 LGHDT, CDR2 YNNKEL (reference sequence). The CDR3 length is 17 residues. The CDR3 is CASSGLAGGKGTDTQYF. The CDR3 DNA reads as TGTGCCAGCAGCGGACTAGCGGGAGGGAAGGGCACAGATACGCAGTATTTT.

This chain uses TRBV12-3 or TRBV12-4 with TRBJ1-5; weak D call: TRBD1 (5 bases). This CDR3 is 12 amino acids long. Trimming removed 6 bases from V and 9 bases from J, with 12 bases in between. In DNA, the CDR3 is TGTGCCAGCAGGATAAAAACAGGGCCCCAGCATTTT. Protein sequence: CASRIKTGPQHF.

V is TRBV27 and J is TRBJ2-1, with D possibly TRBD2 on 6 matching bases. The ends were cut back, 6 bases at V and 10 bases at J, with 13 bases in the middle. CDR3 length: 12 amino acids. Germline loops: CDR1 MNHEY, CDR2 SMNVEV (reference sequence). This chain's CDR3 is CASRQPGLEQFF. The DNA for the CDR3 is TGTGCCAGCAGACAACCGGGACTCGAGCAGTTCTTC.

The chain combines TRBV28 with TRBJ2-5; 13 bases fit TRBD2. Losses at the gene ends were 6 bases for V and 0 bases for J; bases not matched to a gene: 13. CDR1 and CDR2 from the germline V gene are MDHEN and SYDVKM. The CDR3 has 19 residues. The CDR3 region is CASRATSGRAILYQETQYF. As DNA, the CDR3 is TGTGCCAGCAGGGCAACTAGCGGGAGGGCCATATTGTACCAAGAGACCCAGTACTTC.

This clone was recorded only once. This chain links TRBV3-1 (or the pseudogene TRBV3-2) with TRBJ1-2; a weak D match, TRBD1 (5 bases). Germline loops: CDR1 LGHDT, CDR2 YNNKEL (reference sequence). With 0 bases removed from V and 4 bases from J, the gap between germline ends came to 21 bases. The CDR3 spans 18 residues. DNA for the CDR3: TGTGCCAGCAGCCAAGAGGGTCATTGGGAGGGGAATACCTATGGCTACACCTTC. It codes for CASSQEGHWEGNTYGYTF.

For this clone: In the same sample, other DNA sequences code for this CDR3. The chain recombines TRBV7-9 with TRBJ1-2; D call uncertain. Germline CDR1 reads SEHNR; CDR2 reads FQNEAQ (reference sequence). The CDR3 totals 11 residues. Trimming removed 1 base from V and 7 bases from J, with 4 bases in between. Written as DNA, the CDR3 is TGTGCCAGCAGCTTAGGCGGTGGCTACACCTTC. It yields the protein CASSLGGGYTF.

This chain uses TRBV7-2 with TRBJ1-2; 7 bases are shared with TRBD1. Germline loops: CDR1 SGHTA, CDR2 FQGNSA. V was clipped by 6 bases and J by 0 bases; unmatched bases: 13. The CDR3 spans 17 residues. In nucleotides, the CDR3 is TGTGCCAGCAGGTCCCCGGGAGAGGGGGCGCCTAACTATGGCTACACCTTC. Protein product: CASRSPGEGAPNYGYTF. Supplemented by reference TRBV7-2 and TRBJ1-2, the full variable domain reads GAGVSQSPSNKVTEKGKDVELRCDPISGHTALYWYRQSLGQGLEFLIYFQGNSAPDKSGLPSDRFSAERTGGSVSTLTIQRTQQEDSAVYLCASRSPGEGAPNYGYTFGSGTRLTVV.